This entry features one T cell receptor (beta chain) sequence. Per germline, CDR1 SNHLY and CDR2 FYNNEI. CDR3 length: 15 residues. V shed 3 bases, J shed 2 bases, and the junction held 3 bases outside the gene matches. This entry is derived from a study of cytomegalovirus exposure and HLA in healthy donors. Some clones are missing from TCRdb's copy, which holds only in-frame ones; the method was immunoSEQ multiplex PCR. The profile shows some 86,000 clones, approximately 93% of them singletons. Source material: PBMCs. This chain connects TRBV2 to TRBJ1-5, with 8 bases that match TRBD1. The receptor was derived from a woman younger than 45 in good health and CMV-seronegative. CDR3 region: CASSDEDRGNQPQHF. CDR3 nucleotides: TGTGCCAGCAGTGACGAGGACAGGGGCAATCAGCCCCAGCATTTT.